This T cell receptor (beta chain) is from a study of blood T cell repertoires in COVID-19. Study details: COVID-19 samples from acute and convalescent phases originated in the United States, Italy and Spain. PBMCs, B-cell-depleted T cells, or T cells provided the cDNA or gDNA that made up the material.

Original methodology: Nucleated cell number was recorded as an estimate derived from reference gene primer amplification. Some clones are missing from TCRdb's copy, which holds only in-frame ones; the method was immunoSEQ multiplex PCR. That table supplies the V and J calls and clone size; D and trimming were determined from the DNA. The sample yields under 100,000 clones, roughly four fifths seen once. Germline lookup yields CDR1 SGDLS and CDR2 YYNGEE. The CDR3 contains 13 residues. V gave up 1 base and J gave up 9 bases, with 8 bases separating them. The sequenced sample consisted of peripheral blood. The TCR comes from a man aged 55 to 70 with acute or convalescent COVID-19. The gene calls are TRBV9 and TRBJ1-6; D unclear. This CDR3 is CASSVKSGSPLHF. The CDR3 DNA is TGTGCCAGCAGCGTAAAATCGGGTTCACCCCTCCACTTT. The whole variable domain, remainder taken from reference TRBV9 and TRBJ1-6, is DSGVTQTPKHLITATGQRVTLRCSPRSGDLSVYWYQQSLDQGLQFLIQYYNGEERAKGNILERFSAQQFPDLHSELNLSSLELGDSALYFCASSVKSGSPLHFGNGTRLTVT.